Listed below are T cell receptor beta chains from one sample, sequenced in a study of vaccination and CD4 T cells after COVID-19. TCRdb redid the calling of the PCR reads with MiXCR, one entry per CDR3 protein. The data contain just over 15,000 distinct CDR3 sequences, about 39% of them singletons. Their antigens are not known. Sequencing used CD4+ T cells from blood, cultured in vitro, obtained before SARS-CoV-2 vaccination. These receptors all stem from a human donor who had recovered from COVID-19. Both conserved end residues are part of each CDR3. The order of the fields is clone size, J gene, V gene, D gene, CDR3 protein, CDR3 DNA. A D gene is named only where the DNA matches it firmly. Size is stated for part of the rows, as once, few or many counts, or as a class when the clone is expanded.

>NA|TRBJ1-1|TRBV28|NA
CASSLPDTGGRGAFF
TGTGCCAGCAGTTTACCTGACACAGGCGGTCGAGGAGCTTTCTTT
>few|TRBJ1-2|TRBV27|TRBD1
CASRTGTANGYTF
TGTGCCAGCAGAACCGGGACAGCTAATGGCTACACCTTC
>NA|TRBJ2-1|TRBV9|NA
CASSVWQGNEQFF
TGTGCCAGCAGCGTATGGCAGGGAAATGAGCAGTTCTTC
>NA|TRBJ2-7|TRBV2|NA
CASSGQRNYEQYF
TGTGCCAGCAGTGGACAGAGAAACTACGAGCAGTACTTC
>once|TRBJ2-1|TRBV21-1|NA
CASSGGSYNEQFF
TGTGCCAGCAGCGGCGGCTCCTACAATGAGCAGTTCTTC
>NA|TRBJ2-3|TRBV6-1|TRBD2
CASSDAGGGTDTQYF
TGTGCCAGCAGTGACGCGGGAGGCGGCACAGATACGCAGTATTTT
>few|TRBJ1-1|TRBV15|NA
CATSREPNTEAFF
TGTGCCACCAGCAGAGAGCCGAACACTGAAGCTTTCTTT
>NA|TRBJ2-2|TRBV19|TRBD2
CASSPTSGRVTGELFF
TGTGCCAGTAGTCCTACTAGCGGGAGGGTGACCGGGGAGCTGTTTTTT
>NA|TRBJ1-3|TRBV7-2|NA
CASSLVRAHAGNTIYF
TGTGCCAGCAGCTTAGTCAGGGCGCATGCTGGAAACACCATATATTTT
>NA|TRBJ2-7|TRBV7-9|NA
CASSPAWAGKVEQYF
TGTGCCAGCAGCCCAGCCTGGGCAGGGAAGGTGGAGCAGTACTTC
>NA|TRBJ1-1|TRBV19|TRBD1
CASTRDRGQTEAFF
TGTGCCAGTACCAGGGACAGGGGGCAAACTGAAGCTTTCTTT
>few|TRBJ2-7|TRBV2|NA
CASSKLFNENEQYF
TGTGCCAGCAGTAAGCTTTTCAATGAGAACGAGCAGTACTTC
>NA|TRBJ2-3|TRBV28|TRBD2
CASRLAGGVVDTQYF
TGTGCCAGCAGACTAGCGGGAGGAGTGGTAGATACGCAGTATTTT
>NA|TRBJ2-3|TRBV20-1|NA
CSATLTDTQYF
TGCAGTGCAACTCTTACAGATACGCAGTATTTT
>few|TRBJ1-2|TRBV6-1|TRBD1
CASSSISGTGIGYTF
TGTGCCAGCAGCTCGATTTCCGGGACAGGTATAGGCTACACCTTC
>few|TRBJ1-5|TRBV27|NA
CASSSYEGGNQPQHF
TGTGCCAGCAGTTCCTATGAGGGGGGCAATCAGCCCCAGCATTTT
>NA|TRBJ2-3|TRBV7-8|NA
CASSSDRVAVTDTQYF
TGTGCCAGCAGCTCTGACAGGGTAGCGGTAACAGATACGCAGTATTTT
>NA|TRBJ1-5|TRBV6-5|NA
CASSSWSQPQHF
TGTGCCAGCAGTTCTTGGTCTCAGCCCCAGCATTTT
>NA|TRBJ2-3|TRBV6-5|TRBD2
CASSYSTGRADTQYF
TGTGCCAGCAGTTACTCTACGGGGAGGGCAGATACGCAGTATTTT
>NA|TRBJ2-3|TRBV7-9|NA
CASSGNRVRSTDTQYF
TGTGCCAGCAGCGGAAACAGGGTGAGGAGCACAGATACGCAGTATTTT
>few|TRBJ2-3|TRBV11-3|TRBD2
CASSGRAWTDTQYF
TGTGCCAGTAGCGGGAGGGCCTGGACAGATACGCAGTATTTT
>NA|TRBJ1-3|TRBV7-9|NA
CASSSRVSGNTIYF
TGTGCCAGCAGCTCCAGGGTCTCTGGAAACACCATATATTTT
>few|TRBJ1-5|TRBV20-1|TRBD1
CSARDRDRDQPQHF
TGCAGTGCTAGAGATCGGGACAGAGATCAGCCCCAGCATTTT
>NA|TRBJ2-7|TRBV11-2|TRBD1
CASSGLGQGRYEQYF
TGTGCCAGCAGCGGATTAGGACAGGGTCGGTACGAGCAGTACTTC
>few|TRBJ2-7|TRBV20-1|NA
CSARDSRDYEQYF
TGCAGTGCTAGAGACTCCAGGGACTACGAGCAGTACTTC
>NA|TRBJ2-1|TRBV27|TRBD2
CASSPPPAGGRNEQFF
TGTGCCAGCAGTCCGCCGCCAGCGGGAGGCAGGAATGAGCAGTTCTTC
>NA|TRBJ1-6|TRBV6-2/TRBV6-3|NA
CASAHGSATGNSPLHF
TGTGCCAGCGCCCATGGCTCGGCAACCGGGAATTCACCCCTCCACTTT
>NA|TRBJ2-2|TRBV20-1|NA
CRARPSGNTGELFF
TGCAGGGCTAGACCCAGCGGGAACACCGGGGAGCTGTTTTTT
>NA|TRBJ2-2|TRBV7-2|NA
CASSYRGSGELFF
TGTGCCAGCAGCTACAGAGGTTCCGGGGAGCTGTTTTTT
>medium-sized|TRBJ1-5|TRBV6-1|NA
CASSEGTEGHQPQHF
TGTGCCAGCAGTGAAGGGACAGAAGGTCACCAGCCCCAGCATTTT
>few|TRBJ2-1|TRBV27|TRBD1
CASSLDHRGSYNEQFF
TGTGCCAGCAGTCTTGACCACAGGGGCAGTTACAATGAGCAGTTCTTC
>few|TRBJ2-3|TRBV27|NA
CASSKGGGTDTQYF
TGTGCCAGCAGTAAGGGGGGGGGCACAGATACGCAGTATTTT
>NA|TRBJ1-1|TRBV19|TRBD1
CASSETDRAQSEAFF
TGTGCCAGTAGTGAGACGGACAGGGCGCAGTCTGAAGCTTTCTTT
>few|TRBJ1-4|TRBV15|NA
CATSRVGTSNEKLFF
TGTGCCACCAGCAGAGTTGGGACGTCTAATGAAAAACTGTTTTTT
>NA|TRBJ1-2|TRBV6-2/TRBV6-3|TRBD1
CASSYLDRENYGYTF
TGTGCCAGCAGTTACTTGGACAGGGAGAACTATGGCTACACCTTC
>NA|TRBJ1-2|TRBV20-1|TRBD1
CSARAQGQGFYGYTF
TGCAGTGCTAGGGCCCAGGGACAGGGCTTCTATGGCTACACCTTC
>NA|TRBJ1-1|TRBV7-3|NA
CASSLVAVGNTEAFF
TGTGCCAGCAGCTTAGTGGCAGTTGGGAACACTGAAGCTTTCTTT
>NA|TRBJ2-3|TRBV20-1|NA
CSAHSGTGWAQYF
TGCAGTGCCCACAGTGGTACGGGATGGGCGCAGTATTTT
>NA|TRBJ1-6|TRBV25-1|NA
CASSESQQGNSPLHF
TGTGCCAGCAGTGAATCCCAGCAGGGTAATTCACCCCTCCACTTT
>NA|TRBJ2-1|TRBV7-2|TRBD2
CASSSRALLAGGEQFF
TGTGCCAGCAGCTCCCGTGCGTTACTAGCGGGGGGGGAGCAGTTCTTC
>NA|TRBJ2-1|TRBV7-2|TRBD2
CASSLMRSGFYNEQFF
TGTGCCAGCAGCTTAATGCGTAGCGGGTTTTACAATGAGCAGTTCTTC
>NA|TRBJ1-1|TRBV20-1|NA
CSALKKYSNTEAFF
TGCAGTGCTCTCAAAAAATATAGTAACACTGAAGCTTTCTTT
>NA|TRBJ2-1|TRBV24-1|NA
CATSSPRTLGDNEQFF
TGTGCCACCAGTTCACCCCGGACGCTGGGGGACAATGAGCAGTTCTTC
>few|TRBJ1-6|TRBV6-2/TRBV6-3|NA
CASSGVTTHF
TGTGCCAGCAGTGGGGTGACTACCCACTTT
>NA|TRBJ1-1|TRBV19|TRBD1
CASSIGQGATEAFF
TGTGCCAGTAGTATTGGGCAGGGGGCCACTGAAGCTTTCTTT
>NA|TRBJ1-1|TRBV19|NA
CASSTNLNTEAFF
TGTGCCAGTAGTACTAATCTGAACACTGAAGCTTTCTTT
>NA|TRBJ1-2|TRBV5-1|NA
CASSLDRANYGYTF
TGCGCCAGCAGCTTGGATAGGGCCAACTATGGCTACACCTTC
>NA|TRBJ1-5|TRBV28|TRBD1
CASSQGTGYNQPQHF
TGTGCCAGCAGTCAGGGGACAGGATATAATCAGCCCCAGCATTTT
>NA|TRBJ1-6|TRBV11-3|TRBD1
CASSFGTGGSSSPLHF
TGTGCCAGCAGCTTTGGGACAGGAGGGAGTAGTTCACCCCTCCACTTT
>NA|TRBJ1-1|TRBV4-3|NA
CASSQGRRGATEAFF
TGCGCCAGCAGCCAAGGCCGCCGGGGCGCCACTGAAGCTTTCTTT
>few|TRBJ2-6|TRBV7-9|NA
CASSLWGRVSGANVLTF
TGTGCCAGCAGCTTATGGGGCAGGGTCTCTGGGGCCAACGTCCTGACTTTC
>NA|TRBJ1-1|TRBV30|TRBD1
CAWSGDRHASEAFF
TGTGCCTGGAGTGGGGACAGGCATGCCTCTGAAGCTTTCTTT
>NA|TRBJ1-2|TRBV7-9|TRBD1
CASSLTSQGTRSRPYGYTF
TGTGCCAGCAGCTTAACCTCACAGGGGACCCGGAGTAGGCCCTATGGCTACACCTTC
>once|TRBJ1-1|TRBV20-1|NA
CSAPDSLINTEAFF
TGCAGTGCCCCAGACAGTCTCATTAACACTGAAGCTTTCTTT
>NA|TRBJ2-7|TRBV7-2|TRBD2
CASSLAAGGGYEQYF
TGTGCCAGCAGCTTAGCCGCGGGAGGGGGCTACGAGCAGTACTTC
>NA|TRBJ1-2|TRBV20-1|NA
CSASGQINYGYTF
TGCAGTGCTAGCGGACAGATTAACTATGGCTACACCTTC
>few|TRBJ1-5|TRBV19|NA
CASSMGRASNQPQHF
TGTGCCAGTAGTATGGGGAGAGCCAGCAATCAGCCCCAGCATTTT